Following are 18 T cell receptor beta chains from one sample sequenced in a study of Graves' ophthalmopathy and Graves' hyperthyroidism. Amplifying from RNA transcripts, the study obtained TCR beta CDR3 regions. The workflow started with a first-round RT-PCR run with HTBI primers and then moved on to a second-round multiplex PCR. TCRdb re-called the multiplex PCR reads with MiXCR, one entry per CDR3 protein. The sample holds approximately 700,000 distinct CDR3 sequences, more than 40% seen once. The sequencing input was peripheral blood. These receptors were taken from an adult man with Graves' ophthalmopathy.

This clonotype was detected a few times. V is TRBV6-5 and J is TRBJ1-2, with D perhaps TRBD1 (6 bases). CDR1 is MNHEY, CDR2 SVGAGI, per germline. CDR3 length: 14 residues. Trimming removed 6 bases from V and 2 bases from J, with 13 bases in between. The CDR3 reads CASRGTGYNYGYTF. CDR3 DNA sequence: TGTGCCAGCAGAGGAACAGGGTACAACTATGGCTACACCTTC.

The sample holds one count of this clonotype. A clone one base away is much larger, so this may be a read error. This rearrangement joins TRBV12-3 or TRBV12-4 to TRBJ2-2; D unclear. CDR3 size: 13 residues. The V and J ends lost 5 bases and 4 bases respectively, with 8 bases between them. CDR3 coding DNA: TGTGCCAGCAGTATCGCGGTCACCGGGGAGCTGTTTTTT. This encodes CASSIAVTGELFF.

This clonotype was recorded at least ten times. J is TRBJ2-5 and V is TRBV11-1; D is uncertain. Trimming took off 3 bases at V and 0 bases at J, with 8 bases between the two ends. The CDR3 spans 14 residues. The germline V gene encodes CDR1 SGHAT and CDR2 FQDESV (reference sequence). CDR3 DNA: TGTGCCAGCAGCTTGGCATTTCACCAAGAGACCCAGTACTTC. It translates to CASSLAFHQETQYF.

CDR3 protein: CASSLGGTGSTEAFF. For the CDR3, the DNA is TGCGCCAGCAGCTTGGGGGGGACAGGGTCGACTGAAGCTTTCTTT. The chain joins TRBV5-1 to TRBJ1-1, with 9 bases aligning to TRBD1. The length of the CDR3 is 15 residues. The germline gives CDR1 SGHRS, CDR2 YFSETQ. The trim removed 0 bases at V and 5 bases at J, leaving 5 bases unmatched.

This clonotype was recorded at least ten times. The chain recombines TRBV7-9 with TRBJ2-2, with D unresolved. The CDR3 spans 11 residues. Trimming took off 10 bases at V and 7 bases at J, with 10 bases between the two ends. The V gene's germline CDR1 is SEHNR and CDR2 FQNEAQ (reference sequence). Here the CDR3 reads CAILPDGELFF. CDR3 DNA: TGTGCCATCTTACCGGACGGGGAGCTGTTTTTT.

This clonotype was seen a few times. The chain employs TRBV25-1 and TRBJ2-1, with 7 bases that match TRBD1. The CDR3 spans 16 residues. Germline V gives CDR1 MGHDK, CDR2 SYGVNS. J was trimmed by 0 bases and V by 2 bases; bases with no gene match: 4. CDR3 residues: CASSEAGQDSYNEQFF. The CDR3 DNA reads TGTGCCAGCAGTGAAGCAGGACAGGACTCCTACAATGAGCAGTTCTTC. Together with reference TRBV25-1 and TRBJ2-1, the CDR3 gives the full variable domain: EADIYQTPRYLVIGTGKKITLECSQTMGHDKMYWYQQDPGMELHLIHYSYGVNSTEKGDLSSESTVSRIRTEHFPLTLESARPSHTSQYLCASSEAGQDSYNEQFFGPGTRLTVL.

This clonotype came up many times. The V and J genes are TRBV7-2 and TRBJ1-4; possible D gene TRBD1, 5 bases. The V and J ends lost 5 bases and 5 bases respectively, with 12 bases between them. The germline V gene encodes CDR1 SGHTA and CDR2 FQGNSA. CDR3 length: 14 amino acids. In DNA form, the CDR3 reads TGTGCCAGCAGCCTCCGGGACGGGAATGAAAAACTGTTTTTT. Translated, it gives CASSLRDGNEKLFF.

The CDR3 spells CATSDFRTGSEKLFF. The CDR3 DNA reads TGTGCCACCAGTGATTTCAGGACAGGGTCTGAAAAACTGTTTTTT. The chain has TRBV24-1 and TRBJ1-4, with 8 bases fitting TRBD1. The germline V gene encodes CDR1 KGHDR and CDR2 SFDVKD. This CDR3 contains 15 residues. Trimming cost V 1 base and J 7 bases; bases outside gene matches: 4.

This clonotype was seen a handful of times. The CDR3 region is CASSIPGAAYEQYF. In DNA, the CDR3 is TGTGCCAGTAGTATTCCCGGAGCAGCCTACGAGCAGTACTTC. The rearrangement links TRBV19 to TRBJ2-7; the D is unclear. V was shortened by 3 bases and J by 2 bases, with 11 bases between the two germline ends. The CDR3 totals 14 residues. Germline CDR1 reads LNHDA; CDR2 reads SQIVND (reference sequence).

In regard to this clonotype: A read error may produce the germline difference seen at one junction end. CDR3 sequence reads: CASSATPTEDKVGQYF. CDR3 DNA: TGTGCCAGCAGTGCGACACCGACGGAGGATAAAGTAGGGCAGTACTTC. The V gene is TRBV10-3, the J gene TRBJ2-7; weak D call: TRBD2 (5 bases). The length of the CDR3 is 16 residues. Germline V gives CDR1 ENHRY, CDR2 SYGVKD.

With regard to this clonotype: A single base separates this from a much larger clone, so it may be a read error. Since no conserved phenylalanine or tryptophan closes the CDR3, a read error is the likely cause. The V call is TRBV20-1, the J call TRBJ2-7; D is unresolved. Germline CDR1 is DFQATT and CDR2 is SNEGSKA (reference sequence). V lost 0 bases to trimming and J lost 7 bases, with 7 bases between them. CDR3 length: 11 amino acids. CDR3 residues: CSARDGQEQYL. CDR3 DNA sequence: TGCAGTGCTAGAGATGGGCAAGAGCAGTACCTC.

The table lists this clonotype with many counts. This chain connects TRBV2 to TRBJ2-5; TRBD1 matches 9 bases. The CDR3 spans 14 residues. Germline V CDR1 and CDR2: SNHLY, FYNNEI. The ends lost 10 bases at V and 4 bases at J; junction bases unmatched: 10. The DNA of the CDR3 is TGTGCCATCCGGGACAGGGATTTAAGAGAGACCCAGTACTTC. As protein: CAIRDRDLRETQYF.

This clonotype was picked up many times. The chain links TRBV29-1 to TRBJ1-1; D not certain. Germline V CDR1 and CDR2: SQVTM, ANQGSEA. V was trimmed by 2 bases and J by 1 base, leaving 8 bases between them. CDR3 length: 13 amino acids. Here the CDR3 reads CSVELVENTEAFF. Written as DNA, the CDR3 is TGCAGCGTTGAATTGGTAGAGAACACTGAAGCTTTCTTT. Drawing the rest from reference TRBV29-1 and TRBJ1-1, the complete variable domain is SAVISQKPSRDICQRGTSLTIQCQVDSQVTMMFWYRQQPGQSLTLIATANQGSEATYESGFVIDKFPISRPNLTFSTLTVSNMSPEDSSIYLCSVELVENTEAFFGQGTRLTVV.

The gene calls are TRBV7-6 and TRBJ2-7, with TRBD2 matching 9 bases. The DNA matches TRBJ2-1 better at its end, which makes the J call doubtful. The germline V gene has CDR1 SGHVS and CDR2 FNYEAQ. The length of the CDR3 is 15 residues. The CDR3 bases are TGTGCCAGCCAGGGTCGTTCGCCTAGCGGGGATGAGCAGTTCTTC. Its protein is CASQGRSPSGDEQFF.

J is TRBJ1-1 and V is TRBV29-1; a weak D match, TRBD1 (6 bases). Looked up from germline, CDR1 is SQVTM and CDR2 is ANQGSEA. V lost 3 bases, J lost 8 bases, and 16 bases lay in between. This CDR3 region has 13 residues. The CDR3 DNA reads TGCAGCGTTGATCGGGGGGCAGGGACGGAAGCTTTCTTT. It is translated as CSVDRGAGTEAFF.

The gene calls are TRBV6-6 and TRBJ2-2; 10 bases map to TRBD2. Germline V gene data show CDR1 as MNHNY and CDR2 as SVGAGI (reference sequence). The CDR3 spans 13 residues. Losses at the gene ends were 10 bases for V and 4 bases for J; bases not matched to a gene: 3. CDR3 amino acids: CATRLAGTGELFF. In DNA form, the CDR3 reads TGTGCCACCCGACTAGCGGGCACCGGGGAGCTGTTTTTT.

V usage is TRBV7-9 and J usage is TRBJ2-7, with D perhaps being TRBD1 or TRBD2 (5 bases each). The V and J ends lost 5 bases and 5 bases respectively, with 19 bases between them. Per germline, CDR1 SEHNR and CDR2 FQNEAQ (reference sequence). The CDR3 runs to 15 residues. DNA of the CDR3: TGTGCCAGCAGCGTTACCGGGACCCAGACCCACGAGCAGTACTTC. Its translation: CASSVTGTQTHEQYF.

The chain links TRBV7-6 to TRBJ1-6; D gene ambiguous. This CDR3 has 12 residues. Germline V lookup: CDR1 SGHVS, CDR2 FNYEAQ. V gave up 8 bases and J gave up 13 bases, with 15 bases separating them. This CDR3 reads CASGPILGPLHF. The CDR3 DNA is TGTGCCAGCGGACCGATATTGGGGCCCCTCCACTTT.